This passage covers 21 T cell receptor beta chains from one sample sequenced in a study of T cell repertoires in cytomegalovirus infection. Each CDR3 protein is one row after TCRdb ran MiXCR on the reads. The table records around 740,000 distinct CDR3 sequences, approximately 40% of them present only once. Material: PBMCs. The receptors come from a human donor in good health (CMV status not recorded). Some clones in this sample may be carry-over from other donors' samples.

This clonotype was detected a few times. The V and J genes are TRBV4-2 and TRBJ1-2, with 8 positions matching TRBD1. This CDR3 is built from 15 residues. The trim removed 3 bases at V and 8 bases at J, leaving 11 bases unmatched. CDR1 and CDR2 from the germline V gene are LGHNA and YNFKEQ. CDR3 residues: CASSQEGQGARGYTF. The DNA of the CDR3 is TGTGCCAGCAGCCAGGAGGGGCAGGGGGCAAGAGGCTACACCTTC.

This chain joins TRBV28 and TRBJ2-7, with TRBD1 identical over 7 bases. Trimming cost V 6 bases and J 3 bases; bases outside gene matches: 8. The CDR3 has 14 residues. Germline CDR1 reads MDHEN; CDR2 reads SYDVKM. The CDR3 DNA sequence: TGTGCCAGCAGCCCCTTGGACAGGCTCTACGAGCAGTACTTC. Encoded protein: CASSPLDRLYEQYF.

In its sample, this clonotype was seen a few times. The chain couples TRBV11-3 to TRBJ1-1; D uncertain. V shed 5 bases and J shed 2 bases, with 18 bases lying between them. Looked up from germline, CDR1 is SGHNT and CDR2 is YENEEA. The CDR3 is 16 amino acids. CDR3 coding DNA: TGTGCCAGCAGCCCTGGATCGAGGGAGAAAAACACTGAAGCTTTCTTT. Translated, it gives CASSPGSREKNTEAFF.

The gene calls are TRBV29-1 and TRBJ2-3; 10 positions match TRBD2. Germline V gene sequence: CDR1 SQVTM, CDR2 ANQGSEA. Losses at the gene ends were 4 bases for V and 4 bases for J; bases not matched to a gene: 5. The CDR3 sequence is 14 residues long. CDR3 residues: CSVVLAGVADTQYF. Here the CDR3 DNA reads TGCAGCGTTGTCCTAGCGGGGGTAGCAGATACGCAGTATTTT.

As concerns this clonotype: The CDR3 end shows no conserved phenylalanine or tryptophan, and so a read error is likely. CDR3 nucleotides: TGTGCCAGCGCCAAAGGGTCCTATAATTCACCCCTCCACATT. Its protein product is CASAKGSYNSPLHI. The genes are TRBV12-3 or TRBV12-4 and TRBJ1-6; D gene ambiguous. The ends were cut back, 8 bases at V and 1 base at J, with 9 bases in the middle. The CDR3 has 14 amino acids.

The V gene is TRBV6-6, the J gene TRBJ1-2; 7 bases map to TRBD1. This CDR3 spans 14 amino acids. CDR1 is MNHNY and CDR2 is SVGAGI in the germline V gene (reference sequence). Unmatched junction bases numbered 3, after V lost 1 base and J lost 4 bases. CDR3 region: CASSYLQGLYGYTF. CDR3 sequence (DNA): TGTGCCAGCAGTTACTTACAGGGGCTCTATGGCTACACCTTC.

The J gene is TRBJ2-4, the V gene TRBV6-1; D unclear. The V gene's germline CDR1 is MNHNS and CDR2 SASEGT. V was trimmed by 2 bases and J by 0 bases, leaving 5 bases between them. The CDR3 contains 14 residues. The CDR3 loop is CASSESLAKNIQYF. DNA for the CDR3: TGTGCCAGCAGTGAAAGTCTAGCCAAAAACATTCAGTACTTC.

Concerning this clonotype: One base away lies a much larger clone, so this may be a sequencing read error. The conserved closing phenylalanine or tryptophan is absent in this CDR3, likely reflecting a read error. This rearrangement joins TRBV28 to TRBJ2-2, with TRBD1 matching over 10 bases. This CDR3 is built from 16 residues. CDR1 and CDR2 (germline): MDHEN, SYDVKM. J gave up 5 bases and V 1 base, and 4 bases lay outside the gene matches. CDR3 loop: CASSLSTGGGTGELFC. The DNA for the CDR3 is TGTGCCAGCAGTTTATCGACAGGGGGCGGTACCGGGGAGCTGTTTTGT.

This clonotype was found many times. This sequence joins TRBV28 and TRBJ1-2, with a possible D match to TRBD1 (6 bases). The CDR3 loop spans 16 amino acids. Germline loops: CDR1 MDHEN, CDR2 SYDVKM. V shed 2 bases and J shed 6 bases, with 19 bases lying between them. CDR3 residues: CASSLRTEGSGNGYTF. Here the CDR3 DNA reads TGTGCCAGCAGTTTAAGGACAGAGGGAAGTGGGAATGGCTACACCTTC.

In its sample, this clonotype was seen a few times. V and J are TRBV27 and TRBJ1-5, with TRBD1 matching 10 bases. This CDR3 has 15 residues. Germline loops: CDR1 MNHEY, CDR2 SMNVEV (reference sequence). V was clipped by 5 bases and J by 2 bases; unmatched bases: 3. The DNA for the CDR3 is TGTGCCAGCAGTGCCGGGACAGGGGGCAATCAGCCCCAGCATTTT. Translation: CASSAGTGGNQPQHF.

This clonotype has a handful of counts. The chain joins TRBV7-2 to TRBJ2-5; D not certain. Germline V gives CDR1 SGHTA, CDR2 FQGNSA. CDR3 size: 13 residues. V was shortened by 5 bases and J by 5 bases, with 12 bases between the two germline ends. The CDR3 loop is CASSPSFSETQYF. In DNA form, the CDR3 reads TGTGCCAGCAGCCCTTCGTTCTCGGAGACCCAGTACTTC.

This rearrangement joins TRBV7-2 to TRBJ1-5; a possible D gene is TRBD1 (6 bases). Germline V gives CDR1 SGHTA, CDR2 FQGNSA. The V gene lost 1 base and the J gene lost 6 bases, with 16 bases spanning the gap. CDR3 size: 16 residues. CDR3 DNA: TGTGCCAGCAGCTTAGTGGGGACAAAAAGCTCTCAGCCCCAGCATTTT. It yields the protein CASSLVGTKSSQPQHF.

Remarks on this clonotype: This may come from a read error, since a much larger clone is one base off. The V gene is TRBV7-2, the J gene TRBJ1-1; a weak D match, TRBD1 (5 bases). Germline V gene lookup returns CDR1 SGHTA and CDR2 FQGNSA. The germline V and J ends were trimmed by 8 bases and 1 base, with 17 bases remaining between them. There are 15 residues in the CDR3. The CDR3 protein is CASGNQPGGNTEAFF. CDR3 DNA sequence: TGTGCCAGCGGCAACCAACCGGGGGGGAACACTGAAGCTTTCTTT.

The chain is built from TRBV12-3 or TRBV12-4 and TRBJ1-1; TRBD1 might be the D (6 bases). This CDR3 region has 16 residues. The germline V and J ends were trimmed by 3 bases and 5 bases, with 19 bases remaining between them. The CDR3 nucleotides are TGTGCCAGCAGTTTGCGAGGGGGGCGGGGGTCAACTGAAGCTTTCTTT. This gives the protein CASSLRGGRGSTEAFF.

This clonotype was seen a few times. The chain couples TRBV19 to TRBJ2-5; unclear D gene. V was cut by 5 bases and J by 3 bases, with 22 bases left in between. This CDR3 has 17 residues. Germline V gene sequence: CDR1 LNHDA, CDR2 SQIVND (reference sequence). The chain's CDR3 is CASSLFSASQKEETQYF. CDR3 nucleotide sequence: TGTGCCAGTAGTCTCTTCTCGGCTTCTCAAAAAGAAGAGACCCAGTACTTC.

V gene TRBV7-9 combines with J gene TRBJ1-1; D not certain. Germline values: CDR1 SEHNR, CDR2 FQNEAQ (reference sequence). The length of the CDR3 is 15 residues. The V end lost 3 bases, the J end lost 1 base, and 12 bases lay between the germline ends. This CDR3 is CASSFGQNPNTEAFF. The CDR3 DNA is TGTGCCAGCAGCTTCGGGCAGAACCCGAACACTGAAGCTTTCTTT.

This sequence joins TRBV27 and TRBJ1-1; D ambiguous. CDR1 and CDR2 (germline): MNHEY, SMNVEV (reference sequence). The CDR3 consists of 13 residues. V was trimmed by 5 bases and J by 8 bases, leaving 15 bases between them. The CDR3 sequence: CASSPWVAREAFF. The DNA for the CDR3 is TGTGCCAGCAGTCCTTGGGTTGCCCGGGAAGCTTTCTTT.

The chain uses TRBV27 and TRBJ2-7; D is unclear. V was pared by 1 base and J by 3 bases, with 10 bases between. This CDR3 contains 14 residues. Germline CDR1 and CDR2: MNHEY and SMNVEV (reference sequence). CDR3 in amino acids: CASSLFGSNYEQYF. CDR3 sequence (DNA): TGTGCCAGCAGTTTATTTGGATCCAACTACGAGCAGTACTTC.

The chain employs TRBV29-1 and TRBJ2-1, with D perhaps being TRBD1 or TRBD2 (5 bases each). V lost 6 bases to trimming and J lost 0 bases, with 15 bases between them. Germline V gives CDR1 SQVTM, CDR2 ANQGSEA. The CDR3 length is 15 residues. The CDR3: CSVSGTRSSYNEQFF. The CDR3, as DNA: TGCAGCGTATCAGGGACGAGGAGCTCCTACAATGAGCAGTTCTTC.

This chain connects TRBV20-1 to TRBJ2-5, with TRBD2 matching over 11 bases. The ends lost 8 bases at V and 5 bases at J; junction bases unmatched: 13. Germline loops: CDR1 DFQATT, CDR2 SNEGSKA (reference sequence). The CDR3 totals 15 residues. The CDR3 region has the DNA TGCAGTTCAATCGATAGCGGGGGGGCCGGGGAGACCCAGTACTTC. It translates to CSSIDSGGAGETQYF.

This rearrangement joins TRBV7-3 to TRBJ2-3; D is uncertain. The V gene's germline CDR1 is SGHTA and CDR2 FQGTGA. The V gene lost 5 bases and the J gene lost 4 bases, with 7 bases spanning the gap. CDR3 length equals 12 residues. As DNA, the CDR3 is TGTGCCAGCAGCCCAAACGCAGATACGCAGTATTTT. Protein: CASSPNADTQYF.